One and the same sample provided the 14 T cell receptor beta chains below, sequenced in a study of shared T cell receptors in the human thymus. The data were produced by immunoSEQ multiplex PCR, yet TCRdb's version contains in-frame clones alone and is incomplete. This table has roughly 560,000 clones, about 84% appearing once. These data were likewise used in another study, on human thymus T cells.

Sequenced sample: thymocytes. All receptors come from a boy less than two years old with a congenital heart defect.

The rearrangement links TRBV4-2 to TRBJ2-7, with 14 bases lining up with TRBD2. The ends lost 0 bases at V and 0 bases at J; junction bases unmatched: 4. The germline gives CDR1 LGHNA, CDR2 YNFKEQ. The length of the CDR3 is 18 residues. The CDR3 region is CASSQDRTSGRRSYEQYF. The CDR3 DNA reads TGTGCCAGCAGCCAAGATAGGACTAGCGGGAGGCGCTCCTACGAGCAGTACTTC.

The chain has TRBV7-8 and TRBJ2-7, with D tentatively TRBD1 (6 bases). This CDR3 is built from 15 residues. The germline CDR1 and CDR2 sequences are SGHVS and FQNEAQ. The V end lost 5 bases, the J end lost 1 base, and 15 bases lay between the germline ends. The CDR3 loop reads CASSPQGRPSYEQYF. CDR3 bases: TGTGCCAGCAGCCCACAGGGTCGACCTTCCTACGAGCAGTACTTC.

CDR3 amino acids: CASSESVGGSNQPQHF. In DNA form, the CDR3 reads TGCGCCAGCAGTGAATCTGTCGGGGGAAGTAATCAGCCCCAGCATTTT. This rearrangement joins TRBV10-2 to TRBJ1-5, with TRBD1 as a possible D gene (5 bases). CDR3 size: 16 residues. V was pared by 3 bases and J by 4 bases, with 16 bases between. Germline V gene sequence: CDR1 WSHSY, CDR2 SAAADI.

This clone was counted a few times. The chain has TRBV27 and TRBJ2-3; weak D call: TRBD1 (6 bases). Germline assignment: CDR1 MNHEY and CDR2 SMNVEV (reference sequence). Trimming took 2 bases from V and 6 from J, leaving 18 bases between them. This CDR3 is built from 16 residues. In DNA, the CDR3 is TGTGCCAGCAGTTTACACACGGACAGCTGGGATGATACGCAGTATTTT. This translates into CASSLHTDSWDDTQYF.

This chain joins TRBV10-3 and TRBJ2-2; D is unclear. The CDR3 runs to 14 residues. The V gene's germline CDR1 is ENHRY and CDR2 SYGVKD. Trimming pared 2 bases from V and 4 bases from J, leaving 8 bases between. Written as DNA, the CDR3 is TGTGCCATCAGTGAGAGAGATACCACCGGGGAGCTGTTTTTT. Protein: CAISERDTTGELFF.

This clone was counted a single time. In DNA form, the CDR3 reads TGTGCCAGCAGCTTCACTCAGGGCACTAACTATGGCTACACCTTC. Encoded protein: CASSFTQGTNYGYTF. The chain couples TRBV7-4 to TRBJ1-2, with a weak D call TRBD1 (5 bases). This CDR3 has 15 residues. In germline, CDR1 is SGHVT, CDR2 SQSDAQ. Trimming left V 3 bases short and J 0 bases short, with 11 bases between.

A few counts support this clone. The V and J genes are TRBV5-8 and TRBJ2-1; the D gene is possibly TRBD2 (7 bases). This CDR3 comprises 16 residues. Trimming stripped 0 bases from V and 4 bases from J, with 14 bases between. Germline lookup yields CDR1 SGHTS and CDR2 YDEGEE. The CDR3 DNA reads as TGTGCCAGCAGCTTGGAGACGGGGGGCCCTTACAATGAGCAGTTCTTC. Amino acid sequence: CASSLETGGPYNEQFF.

The rearrangement links TRBV4-1 to TRBJ1-5; 7 bases are a match to TRBD1. The ends lost 3 bases at V and 4 bases at J; junction bases unmatched: 6. The CDR3 runs to 15 residues. CDR1 is MGHRA and CDR2 is YSYEKL in the germline V gene. In DNA, the CDR3 is TGCGCCAGCAGCCACAAAGGGGGCGGAAATCAGCCCCAGCATTTT. This translates into CASSHKGGGNQPQHF.

There are a few counts of this clone. The V and J genes are TRBV4-1 and TRBJ1-1; the D gene is possibly TRBD1 (6 bases). Per the germline V gene, CDR1 is MGHRA and CDR2 is YSYEKL. Trimming stripped 3 bases from V and 3 bases from J, with 14 bases between. The CDR3 is 15 amino acids. The CDR3 coding sequence is TGCGCCAGCAGCCAGAATCCAACAGGGTACACTGAAGCTTTCTTT. This translates into CASSQNPTGYTEAFF.

Worth noting for this clone: The same CDR3 is also encoded by other DNA sequences in this sample. The chain employs TRBV28 and TRBJ2-2; D is perhaps TRBD1 (5 bases). Germline assignment: CDR1 MDHEN and CDR2 SYDVKM. CDR3 length equals 13 residues. The V and J ends lost 2 bases and 6 bases respectively, with 7 bases between them. The CDR3 loop reads CASSLRGAGELFF. The CDR3 DNA sequence: TGTGCCAGCAGTTTAAGGGGTGCCGGGGAGCTGTTTTTT.

This clone came up a few times. The V gene is TRBV15, the J gene TRBJ2-1, with 10 positions matching TRBD2. The germline V gene has CDR1 LNHNV and CDR2 YYDKDF (reference sequence). The CDR3 is made up of 15 amino acids. V gave up 1 base and J gave up 6 bases; unmatched junction bases: 3. CDR3 residues: CATSRVLAGFNEQFF. CDR3 nucleotides: TGTGCCACCAGCAGAGTACTAGCGGGATTCAATGAGCAGTTCTTC. Looking up the rest from reference TRBV15 and TRBJ2-1 gives the full variable domain: DAMVIQNPRYQVTQFGKPVTLSCSQTLNHNVMYWYQQKSSQAPKLLFHYYDKDFNNEADTPDNFQSRRPNTSFCFLDIRSPGLGDTAMYLCATSRVLAGFNEQFFGPGTRLTVL.

The chain recombines TRBV5-5 with TRBJ2-7, with TRBD1 as a possible D gene (6 bases). This CDR3 comprises 13 residues. V lost 4 bases and J lost 2, with 10 bases in between. CDR1 is SGHKS, CDR2 YYEKEE, per germline (reference sequence). The CDR3 nucleotides read TGTGCCAGCAGCAGGACAGAGACCTACGAGCAGTACTTC. Translation: CASSRTETYEQYF. The variable domain in full, completed from reference TRBV5-5 and TRBJ2-7, reads DAGVTQSPTHLIKTRGQQVTLRCSPISGHKSVSWYQQVLGQGPQFIFQYYEKEERGRGNFPDRFSARQFPNYSSELNVNALLLGDSALYLCASSRTETYEQYFGPGTRLTVT.

The gene calls are TRBV27 and TRBJ1-2; D possibly corresponds to TRBD1 (5 bases). The CDR3 is made up of 13 amino acids. V was pared by 5 bases and J by 1 base, with 8 bases between. Per germline, CDR1 MNHEY and CDR2 SMNVEV (reference sequence). The CDR3 bases are TGTGCCAGCAGTCCGACAGATAACTATGGCTACACCTTC. Protein sequence: CASSPTDNYGYTF.

The rearrangement joins TRBV4-1 to TRBJ2-7, with 10 bases identical to TRBD2. This CDR3 has 18 amino acids. The germline CDR1 and CDR2 sequences are MGHRA and YSYEKL. After removal of 7 bases from V and 2 bases from J, the junction contained 17 bases not matched to a gene. The CDR3 coding sequence is TGCGCCAGCACCCCCTCGGGTGGAAGGACTAGCGGCGCCTACGAGCAGTACTTC. Protein: CASTPSGGRTSGAYEQYF.